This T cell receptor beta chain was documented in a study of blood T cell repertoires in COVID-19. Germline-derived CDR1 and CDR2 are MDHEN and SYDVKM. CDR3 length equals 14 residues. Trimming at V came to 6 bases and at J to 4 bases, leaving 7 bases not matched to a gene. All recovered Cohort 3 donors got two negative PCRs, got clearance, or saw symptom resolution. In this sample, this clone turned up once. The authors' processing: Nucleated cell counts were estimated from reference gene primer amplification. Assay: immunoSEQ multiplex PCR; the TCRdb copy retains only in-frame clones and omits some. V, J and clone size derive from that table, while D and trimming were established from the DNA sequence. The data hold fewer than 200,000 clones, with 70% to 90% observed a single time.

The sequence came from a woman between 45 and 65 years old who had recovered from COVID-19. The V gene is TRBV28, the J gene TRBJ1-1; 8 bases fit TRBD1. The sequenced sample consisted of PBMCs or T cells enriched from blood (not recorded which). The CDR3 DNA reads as TGTGCCAGCAGCCCCGACAGGGGTGGCACTGAAGCTTTCTTT. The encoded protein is CASSPDRGGTEAFF.